Listed here are 10 T cell receptor beta chains from one sample, sequenced in a study of T cell responses to AZD1222 COVID-19 vaccine. Method: immunoSEQ multiplex PCR; TCRdb's copy keeps in-frame clones and lacks some. The sample records roughly 100,000 clones, 88% being singletons. This specimen consisted of peripheral blood, obtained on day 0 of AZD1222 vaccination. These receptors were collected from an adult in good health.

The chain joins TRBV6-5 to TRBJ1-5; 9 nucleotides match TRBD1. The V gene's germline CDR1 is MNHEY and CDR2 SVGAGI. The CDR3 sequence is 15 residues long. With 5 bases clipped from V and 7 bases from J, the junction kept 9 bases outside the gene matches. The CDR3, as DNA: TGTGCCAGCAGTAAAACAGGGGGCGCAACCCAGCCCCAGCATTTT. Residues: CASSKTGGATQPQHF.

This chain links TRBV5-1 with TRBJ1-5; the match to TRBD1 covers 8 bases. V was clipped by 4 bases and J by 4 bases; unmatched bases: 7. Germline values: CDR1 SGHRS, CDR2 YFSETQ. The CDR3 runs 15 residues. CDR3 sequence reads: CASSHGTGSNQPQHF. Written as DNA, the CDR3 is TGCGCCAGCAGCCATGGGACAGGTTCTAATCAGCCCCAGCATTTT.

This rearrangement joins TRBV19 to TRBJ2-5, with a weak D call TRBD2 (5 bases). The germline V gene encodes CDR1 LNHDA and CDR2 SQIVND (reference sequence). This CDR3 is 18 amino acids long. V lost 3 bases, J lost 3 bases, and 23 bases lay in between. The CDR3 bases are TGTGCCAGTAGTATGACCCCGGAGATTGGACTGGCCGAAGAGACCCAGTACTTC. Protein: CASSMTPEIGLAEETQYF.

This rearrangement joins TRBV15 to TRBJ2-1; D tentatively reads TRBD1 or TRBD2 (5 bases each). V was trimmed by 0 bases and J by 10 bases, leaving 19 bases between them. Germline-derived CDR1 and CDR2 are LNHNV and YYDKDF (reference sequence). The CDR3 runs 16 residues. Written as DNA, the CDR3 is TGTGCCACCAGCAGAGATTTTCAAGGGACCCTGGTCGAGCAGTTCTTC. This encodes CATSRDFQGTLVEQFF.

The V call is TRBV5-5, the J call TRBJ2-1; 15 positions agree with TRBD2. The CDR3 is 18 residues long. V was clipped by 3 bases and J by 7 bases; unmatched bases: 11. Germline CDR1 and CDR2: SGHKS and YYEKEE (reference sequence). The CDR3 is CASSSGTSGGITHNEQFF. The DNA of the CDR3 is TGTGCCAGCAGCTCCGGGACTAGCGGGGGGATAACCCATAATGAGCAGTTCTTC.

The chain uses TRBV5-1 and TRBJ1-2, with a possible D match to TRBD1 (6 bases). Germline lookup yields CDR1 SGHRS and CDR2 YFSETQ. This CDR3 is built from 13 residues. The V end was cut by 4 bases, the J end by 3 bases, with 10 bases between. The CDR3 DNA reads TGCGCCAGCAGCGAGACAGGAGACTATGGCTACACCTTC. Residues: CASSETGDYGYTF.

V usage is TRBV9 and J usage is TRBJ1-1; D is possibly TRBD1 (6 bases). The CDR3 is 15 amino acids. V lost 4 bases to trimming and J lost 3 bases, with 16 bases between them. Looked up from germline, CDR1 is SGDLS and CDR2 is YYNGEE. The CDR3 loop reads CASSPQLQGYTEAFF. CDR3 nucleotide sequence: TGTGCCAGCAGCCCGCAACTCCAGGGGTACACTGAAGCTTTCTTT.

The DNA for the CDR3 is TGTGCCAGCAGTGAGGAATCCAGGTCTAATGAAAAACTGTTTTTT. As protein: CASSEESRSNEKLFF. The V gene is TRBV2, the J gene TRBJ1-4; no reliable D call. Trimming removed 3 bases at V and 3 bases at J, with 11 bases between. The length of the CDR3 is 15 residues. CDR1 is SNHLY, CDR2 FYNNEI, per germline.

J is TRBJ1-1 and V is TRBV5-4, with a tentative D call TRBD1 (5 bases). Per germline, CDR1 SGHNT and CDR2 YYREEE (reference sequence). The CDR3 contains 14 residues. V was cut by 0 bases and J by 1 base, with 7 bases left in between. The DNA for the CDR3 is TGTGCCAGCAGCTTGGATCAGGGGAACACTGAAGCTTTCTTT. Protein product: CASSLDQGNTEAFF.

The chain recombines TRBV6-2 or TRBV6-3 with TRBJ2-7; D possibly corresponds to TRBD1 (6 bases). Trimming removed 5 bases from V and 3 bases from J, with 14 bases in between. Germline values: CDR1 MNHEY, CDR2 SVGEGT. CDR3 length: 14 amino acids. The CDR3, as DNA: TGTGCCAGCAGTCCATCAGGGGCGATCTACGAGCAGTACTTC. Translated, it gives CASSPSGAIYEQYF.